The 10 T cell receptor beta chains listed next were all sequenced from one sample in a study of blood T cells in healthy people across ages. A second PCR of 7 to 11 cycles used a sample-barcoded 5' primer and a J-beta primer mix. One entry per CDR3 protein results from TCRdb running MiXCR on the 5' RACE reads. Of fewer than 1,200,000 distinct CDR3 sequences listed, about 25% are singletons. This sample was shared with a second study, whose subject was T cells of mothers and their children.

Source material: blood. These receptor sequences come from a girl aged 2-15 years in good health.

The rearrangement uses TRBV12-3 or TRBV12-4 and TRBJ1-2; 7 bases align to TRBD1. CDR3 length: 14 residues. V was clipped by 7 bases and J by 5 bases; unmatched bases: 10. The CDR3 reads CASTRTGTDYGYTF. CDR3 in DNA: TGTGCCAGCACCCGGACCGGGACAGATTATGGCTACACCTTC.

J is TRBJ2-7 and V is TRBV6-2 or TRBV6-3; 7 positions match TRBD1. The CDR3 covers 15 residues. Germline CDR1 and CDR2: MNHEY and SVGEGT. The trim removed 6 bases at V and 2 bases at J, leaving 10 bases unmatched. DNA of the CDR3: TGTGCCAGCAGCCCCCTCCGGGACAGAACCTACGAGCAGTACTTC. Translating it yields CASSPLRDRTYEQYF.

In its sample, this clonotype was seen a few times. The chain's CDR3 is CASSSRDTSGSWYTQYF. CDR3 sequence (DNA): TGTGCCAGCAGCTCCCGGGATACTAGCGGGAGTTGGTATACGCAGTATTTT. The chain couples TRBV7-9 to TRBJ2-3; 11 positions match TRBD2. Trimming took 4 bases from V and 7 from J; bases not matched to a gene: 13. The V gene's germline CDR1 is SEHNR and CDR2 FQNEAQ (reference sequence). This CDR3 comprises 17 residues.

The chain couples TRBV20-1 to TRBJ2-3; weak D call: TRBD2 (6 bases). The V end was cut by 5 bases, the J end by 6 bases, with 18 bases between. Per the germline V gene, CDR1 is DFQATT and CDR2 is SNEGSKA (reference sequence). This CDR3 has 14 residues. The CDR3 loop reads CSAFGSVPADTQYF. The CDR3 DNA sequence: TGCAGTGCTTTCGGGAGTGTTCCTGCGGATACGCAGTATTTT.

The CDR3 loop is CASSKEGYTF. In DNA form, the CDR3 reads TGTGCCAGTAGTAAAGAGGGCTACACCTTC. The J gene is TRBJ1-2, the V gene TRBV19; no firm D call. Trimming pared 4 bases from V and 8 bases from J, leaving 5 bases between. Looked up from germline, CDR1 is LNHDA and CDR2 is SQIVND (reference sequence). This CDR3 region has 10 residues.

V usage is TRBV20-1 and J usage is TRBJ1-2, with a tentative D call TRBD1 (6 bases). The germline V gene has CDR1 DFQATT and CDR2 SNEGSKA (reference sequence). The CDR3 length is 14 residues. The CDR3 bases are TGCTTGGCCCCCTACCGAGGGGGGGACTATGGCTACACCTTC. This sequence encodes CLAPYRGGDYGYTF.

V usage is TRBV4-1 and J usage is TRBJ2-2, with a possible D match to TRBD2 (6 bases). Between the trimmed V and J ends, which lost 2 bases and 6 bases, there was a span of 7 bases. This CDR3 is 13 amino acids long. In germline, CDR1 is MGHRA, CDR2 YSYEKL. In DNA form, the CDR3 reads TGCGCCAGCAGCCAACTAGCGCCCGGGGAGCTGTTTTTT. This codes for CASSQLAPGELFF.

The chain carries TRBV19 and TRBJ2-3; D not certain. Trimming left V 7 bases short and J 4 bases short, with 12 bases between. Germline V gene data show CDR1 as LNHDA and CDR2 as SQIVND (reference sequence). This CDR3 contains 13 residues. The CDR3 loop reads CASTGWTSDTQYF. CDR3 nucleotide sequence: TGTGCCAGTACAGGTTGGACCTCAGATACGCAGTATTTT.

This clonotype was counted only a few times. The CDR3 nucleotides are TGTGCCAGCAGCCCATCCGGACGGGTGCTGTATTTT. This codes for CASSPSGRVLYF. The chain uses TRBV7-2 and TRBJ2-3; unclear D gene. CDR3 length: 12 residues. Trimming shortened V by 5 bases and J by 14 bases, and 17 bases separated the two germline ends. Germline CDR1 is SGHTA and CDR2 is FQGNSA. Complete variable domain (other parts from reference TRBV7-2 and TRBJ2-3): GAGVSQSPSNKVTEKGKDVELRCDPISGHTALYWYRQSLGQGLEFLIYFQGNSAPDKSGLPSDRFSAERTGGSVSTLTIQRTQQEDSAVYLCASSPSGRVLYFGPGTRLTVL.

This rearrangement joins TRBV29-1 to TRBJ2-3; D uncertain. From germline, CDR1 is SQVTM and CDR2 ANQGSEA. The CDR3 is 12 residues long. The V and J ends lost 8 bases and 0 bases respectively, with 9 bases between them. CDR3 in DNA: TGCAGCTTTACAGATAGCACAGATACGCAGTATTTT. Amino acids: CSFTDSTDTQYF.